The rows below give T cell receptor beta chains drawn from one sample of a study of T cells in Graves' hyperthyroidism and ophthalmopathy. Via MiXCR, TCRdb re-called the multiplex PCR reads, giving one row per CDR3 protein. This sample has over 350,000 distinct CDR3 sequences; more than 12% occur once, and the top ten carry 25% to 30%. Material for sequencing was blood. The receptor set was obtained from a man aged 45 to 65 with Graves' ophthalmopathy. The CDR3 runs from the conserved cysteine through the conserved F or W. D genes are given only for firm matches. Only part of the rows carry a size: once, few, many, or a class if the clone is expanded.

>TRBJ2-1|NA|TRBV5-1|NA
CASSLSLYNEQFF
TGCGCCAGCAGCTTGAGTCTCTACAATGAGCAGTTCTTC
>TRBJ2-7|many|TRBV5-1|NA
CASSTDSLYEQYF
TGCGCCAGCTCAACTGACTCACTCTACGAGCAGTACTTC
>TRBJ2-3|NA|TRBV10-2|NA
CASSTTRAQYF
TGCGCCAGCAGTACTACTAGGGCGCAGTATTTT
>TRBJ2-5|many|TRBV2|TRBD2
CASNRREGPETQYF
TGTGCCAGCAATAGGAGGGAGGGCCCTGAGACCCAGTACTTC
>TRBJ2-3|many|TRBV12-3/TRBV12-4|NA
CASSLFPLGSSTDTQYF
TGTGCCAGCAGCCTATTCCCATTGGGTTCTAGCACAGATACGCAGTATTTT
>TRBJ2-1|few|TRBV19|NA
CANKTPPPTTGYNEQFF
TGTGCCAACAAAACTCCCCCCCCTACGACGGGTTACAATGAGCAGTTCTTC
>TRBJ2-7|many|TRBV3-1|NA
CASSPGPNEQYF
TGTGCCAGCAGCCCCGGACCGAACGAGCAGTACTTC
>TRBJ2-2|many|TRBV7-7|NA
CASSPTTAPSTGELFF
TGTGCTAGCAGCCCGACGACCGCACCCTCCACCGGGGAGCTGTTTTTT
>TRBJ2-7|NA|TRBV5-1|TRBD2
CASSKGTSGMHLEQYF
TGCGCCAGCAGCAAAGGGACTAGCGGGATGCATCTCGAGCAGTACTTC
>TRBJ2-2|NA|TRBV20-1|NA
CSAQRGVGELFF
TGCAGTGCCCAGAGGGGGGTCGGGGAGCTGTTTTTT
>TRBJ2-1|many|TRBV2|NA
CASSETRRSEQFF
TGTGCCAGCAGTGAAACCAGGCGCAGTGAGCAGTTCTTC
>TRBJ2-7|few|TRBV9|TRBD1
CASSATGTGVGEQYF
TGTGCCAGCAGCGCAACCGGGACAGGGGTTGGGGAGCAGTACTTC
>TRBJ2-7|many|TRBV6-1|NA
CASRKTEYEQYF
TGTGCCAGCAGGAAGACAGAGTACGAGCAGTACTTC
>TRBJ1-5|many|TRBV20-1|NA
CSARGGQGLNQPQHF
TGCAGTGCTAGGGGGGGGCAGGGCCTCAATCAGCCCCAGCATTTT
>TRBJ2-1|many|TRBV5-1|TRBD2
CASSGETGTSGKQFF
TGCGCCAGCAGCGGAGAAACCGGGACTAGCGGGAAGCAGTTCTTC
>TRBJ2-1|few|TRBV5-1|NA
CASSLFVSGSSSYNEQFF
TGCGCCAGCAGCTTGTTCGTCTCCGGGAGTTCGTCCTACAATGAGCAGTTCTTC
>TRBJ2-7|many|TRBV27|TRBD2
CASSSPRLADYYEQYF
TGTGCCAGCAGTTCCCCGCGACTAGCGGATTACTACGAGCAGTACTTC
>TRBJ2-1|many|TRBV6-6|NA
CASSYFGVDNEQFF
TGTGCCAGCAGTTACTTCGGGGTAGACAATGAGCAGTTCTTC
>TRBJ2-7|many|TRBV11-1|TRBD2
CASSLASGATYEQYF
TGTGCCAGCAGCTTAGCCAGCGGGGCTACCTACGAGCAGTACTTC
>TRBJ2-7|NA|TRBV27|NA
CASSPLRAGTSRPYEQYF
TGTGCCAGCAGTCCCCTCAGGGCCGGGACGAGTCGCCCCTACGAGCAGTACTTC
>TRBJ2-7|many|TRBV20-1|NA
CSARVGTVGHEQYF
TGCAGTGCTAGAGTGGGGACGGTAGGGCACGAGCAGTACTTC
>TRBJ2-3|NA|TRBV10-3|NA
CAISDIRGKSTDTQYF
TGTGCCATCAGTGATATCAGGGGTAAAAGCACAGATACGCAGTATTTT
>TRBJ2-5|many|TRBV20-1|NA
CSARSLVGREETQYF
TGCAGTGCTAGGTCACTCGTGGGGCGGGAAGAGACCCAGTACTTC
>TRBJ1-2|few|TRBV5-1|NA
CASSPGVGADGYTF
TGCGCCAGCAGCCCCGGTGTAGGGGCGGATGGCTACACCTTC
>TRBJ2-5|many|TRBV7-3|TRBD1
CASSSTGTVQETQYF
TGTGCCAGCAGCTCGACCGGGACAGTCCAAGAGACCCAGTACTTC
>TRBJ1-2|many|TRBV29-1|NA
CSVDDSNYGYTF
TGCAGCGTAGACGACAGCAACTATGGCTACACCTTC
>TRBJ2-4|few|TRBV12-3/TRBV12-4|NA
CASSPSYRGGPRNIQYF
TGTGCCAGCAGTCCGAGTTACAGGGGAGGGCCAAGAAACATTCAGTACTTC
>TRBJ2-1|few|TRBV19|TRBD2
CASSIEIAGSQFF
TGTGCCAGTAGTATAGAAATAGCGGGATCCCAGTTCTTC
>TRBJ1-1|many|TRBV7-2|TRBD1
CASSLATGIEAFF
TGTGCCAGCAGCTTAGCGACAGGGATTGAAGCTTTCTTT
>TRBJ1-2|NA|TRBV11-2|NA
CASSPSGPANYGYTF
TGTGCCAGCAGCCCCTCAGGGCCCGCTAACTATGGCTACACCTTC
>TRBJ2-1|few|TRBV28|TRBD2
CASRPPGLATYNEQFF
TGTGCCAGCAGACCACCGGGACTAGCGACGTACAATGAGCAGTTCTTC
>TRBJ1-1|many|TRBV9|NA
CASSAIQTGMNTEAFF
TGTGCCAGCAGCGCAATTCAAACAGGGATGAACACTGAAGCTTTCTTT
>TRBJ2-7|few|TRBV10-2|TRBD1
CASNPTGTYYEQYF
TGCGCCAGCAATCCGACAGGGACCTACTACGAGCAGTACTTC
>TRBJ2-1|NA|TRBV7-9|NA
CASSVGRPIFGHNEQFF
TGTGCCAGCAGCGTGGGACGACCCATATTCGGGCACAATGAGCAGTTCTTC
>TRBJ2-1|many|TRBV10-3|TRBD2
CATDNREDDSYNEQFF
TGTGCCACCGATAATCGGGAGGACGACTCCTACAATGAGCAGTTCTTC
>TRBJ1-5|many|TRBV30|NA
CAWSVGLQGPQHF
TGTGCCTGGAGTGTAGGCCTCCAGGGGCCCCAGCATTTT
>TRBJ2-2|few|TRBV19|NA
CASSARWNGELFF
TGTGCCAGTAGTGCCCGCTGGAACGGGGAGCTGTTTTTT
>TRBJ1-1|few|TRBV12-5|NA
CASGPRKGPSEAFF
TGTGCTAGTGGCCCTAGGAAAGGACCTTCTGAAGCTTTCTTT
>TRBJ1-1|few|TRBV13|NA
CASSVRTGVGKIGNTEAFF
TGTGCCAGCAGCGTGAGAACGGGGGTAGGAAAAATTGGGAACACTGAAGCTTTCTTT
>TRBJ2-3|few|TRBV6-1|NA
CASSEDLASTDTQYF
TGTGCCAGCAGTGAAGATCTAGCTAGCACAGATACGCAGTATTTT
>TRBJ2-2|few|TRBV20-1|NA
CSASRFDSTGELFF
TGCAGTGCTAGTCGGTTTGACAGCACCGGGGAGCTGTTTTTT
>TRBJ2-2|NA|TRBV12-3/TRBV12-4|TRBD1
CASRGDRSTGELFF
TGTGCCAGCAGGGGGGACAGGAGCACCGGGGAGCTGTTTTTT
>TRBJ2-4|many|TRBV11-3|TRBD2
CASSYGGIGIDKNIQYF
TGTGCCAGCAGCTACGGGGGGATTGGTATCGACAAAAACATTCAGTACTTC
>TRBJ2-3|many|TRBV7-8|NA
CASSLVRDPTDTQYF
TGTGCCAGCAGCTTAGTCAGGGATCCCACAGATACGCAGTATTTT
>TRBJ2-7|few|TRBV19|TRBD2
CASDQFSGEESYEQYF
TGTGCCAGTGACCAATTTAGCGGGGAAGAGTCCTACGAGCAGTACTTC
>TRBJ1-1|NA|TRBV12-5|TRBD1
CASGLAQGGMNTEAFF
TGTGCTAGTGGTTTGGCACAGGGGGGTATGAACACTGAAGCTTTCTTT